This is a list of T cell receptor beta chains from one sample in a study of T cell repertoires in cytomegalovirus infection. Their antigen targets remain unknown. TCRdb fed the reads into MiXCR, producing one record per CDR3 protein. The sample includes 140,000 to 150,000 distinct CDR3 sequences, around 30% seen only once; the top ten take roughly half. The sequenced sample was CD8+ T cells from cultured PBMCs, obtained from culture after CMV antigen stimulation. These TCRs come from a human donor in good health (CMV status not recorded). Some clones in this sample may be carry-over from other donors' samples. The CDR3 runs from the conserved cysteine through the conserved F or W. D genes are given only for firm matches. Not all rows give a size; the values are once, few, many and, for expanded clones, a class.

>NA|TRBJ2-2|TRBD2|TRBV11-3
TGTGCCAGCAGCGAAACTAGCGGGGGGTCCGGGGAGCTGTTTTTT
CASSETSGGSGELFF
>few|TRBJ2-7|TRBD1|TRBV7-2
TGTGCCAGCAGCTTATGGACAGGGATCGAGCAGTACTTC
CASSLWTGIEQYF
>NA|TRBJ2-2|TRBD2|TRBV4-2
TGTGCCAGCAGGCACACAGCGGGGGGCACCGGGGAGCTGTTTTTT
CASRHTAGGTGELFF
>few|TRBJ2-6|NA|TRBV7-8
TGTGCCAGCAGCTGGGCTTCTGGGGCCAACGTCCTGACTTTC
CASSWASGANVLTF
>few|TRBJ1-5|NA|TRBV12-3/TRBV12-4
TGTGCCAGCAGTTTAAAAGATTATAGCAATCAGCCCCAGCATTTT
CASSLKDYSNQPQHF
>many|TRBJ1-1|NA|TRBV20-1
TGCAGTGCTAGGACTCGAATCTCAGCTAAGCACGGCACTGAAGCTTTCTTT
CSARTRISAKHGTEAFF
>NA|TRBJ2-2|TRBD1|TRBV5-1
TGCGCCAGCAGGGACAGGGGGCAGGACACCGGGGAGCTGTTTTTT
CASRDRGQDTGELFF
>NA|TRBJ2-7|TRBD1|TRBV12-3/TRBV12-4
TGTGCCAGCAGTTTAGGGACAGGGGGTAATTTCCCATCCAACGAGCAGTACTTC
CASSLGTGGNFPSNEQYF
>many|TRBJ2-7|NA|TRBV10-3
TGTGCCATCAGATTGGACAGCTACGAGCAGTACTTC
CAIRLDSYEQYF
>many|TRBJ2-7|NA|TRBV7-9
TGTGCCAGCAGCTTAGCTGCGGCAAGGGAGCAGTACTTC
CASSLAAAREQYF
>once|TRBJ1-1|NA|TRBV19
TGTGCCAGTACCATGGGGGGCGAATGGGCTTTCTTT
CASTMGGEWAFF
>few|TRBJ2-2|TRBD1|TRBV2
TGTGCCAGCAGAACAGGGGGTCTCACCGGGGAGCTGTTTTTT
CASRTGGLTGELFF
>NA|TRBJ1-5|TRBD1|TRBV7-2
TGTGCCAGCAGCTTAGGGCAGGGGGGTAGGGGGAATCAGCCCCAGCATTTT
CASSLGQGGRGNQPQHF
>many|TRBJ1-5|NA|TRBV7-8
TGTGCCAGCAGCCCCATCGGGACGTTGAATCAGCCCCAGCATTTT
CASSPIGTLNQPQHF
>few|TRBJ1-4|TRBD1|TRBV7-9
TGTGCCAGCAGCCTGGACAGGGTAGTGGCTAATGAAAAACTGTTTTTT
CASSLDRVVANEKLFF
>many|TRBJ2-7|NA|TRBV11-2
TGTGCCAGCAGCCCGGGGGACAATCCCTACGAGCAGTACTTC
CASSPGDNPYEQYF
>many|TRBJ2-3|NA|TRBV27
TGTGCCAGCAGGGGGGTTTGGGACGACACAGATACGCAGTATTTT
CASRGVWDDTDTQYF
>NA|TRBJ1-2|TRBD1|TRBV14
TGTGCCAGCAGCCAGGGACAGCTCTATGGCTACACCTTC
CASSQGQLYGYTF
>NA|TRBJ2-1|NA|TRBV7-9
TGTGCCAGCAGCCAAGGGAACAGGCCTTCCTACAATGAGCAGTTCTTC
CASSQGNRPSYNEQFF
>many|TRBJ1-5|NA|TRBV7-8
TGTGCCAGCAGCTCCGCAGTAGACAATCAGCCCCAGCATTTT
CASSSAVDNQPQHF
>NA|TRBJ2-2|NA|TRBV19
TGTGCCAGTAGTATACCGGGGTTCACCGGGGAGCTGTTTTTT
CASSIPGFTGELFF
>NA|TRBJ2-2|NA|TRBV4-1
TGCGCCAGCAGCCAAGGACCGGTGGGGACCGGGGAGCTGTTTTTT
CASSQGPVGTGELFF
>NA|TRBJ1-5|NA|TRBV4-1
TGCGCCAGCAGCCAAGGTGCGGGTCTTGGCAATCAGCCCCAGCATTTT
CASSQGAGLGNQPQHF
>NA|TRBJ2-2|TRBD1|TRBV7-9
TGTGCCAGCAGCTTAGCCGGGGACAGGCCGAACACCGGGGAGCTGTTTTTT
CASSLAGDRPNTGELFF
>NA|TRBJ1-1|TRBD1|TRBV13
TGTGCCAGCAGCATACGGACAGGGACCAGCACTGAAGCTTTCTTT
CASSIRTGTSTEAFF
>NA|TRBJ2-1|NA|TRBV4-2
TGTGCCAGCAGCCAAGGCAGCCACAATGAGCAGTTCTTC
CASSQGSHNEQFF
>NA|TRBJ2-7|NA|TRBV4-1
TGCGCCAGCAGCCAAAAGGGTTCCGAGCAGTACTTC
CASSQKGSEQYF
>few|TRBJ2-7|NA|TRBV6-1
TGTGCCAGCAGTGAGGTAGGGACACCATCCTACGAGCAGTACTTC
CASSEVGTPSYEQYF
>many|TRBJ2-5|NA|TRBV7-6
TGTGCCAGCAGCTTAAGCGGGTCCCCGACCCAGTACTTC
CASSLSGSPTQYF
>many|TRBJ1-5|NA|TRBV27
TGTGCCAGCAGATCACCAGGGGATCAGCCCCAGCATTTT
CASRSPGDQPQHF
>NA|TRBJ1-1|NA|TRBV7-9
TGTGCCAGCAGCGGCGGCTATTCCACTGAAGCTTTCTTT
CASSGGYSTEAFF
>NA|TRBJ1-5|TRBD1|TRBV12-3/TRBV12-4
TGTGCCAGCAGTTGGGGACAGCTCAATCAGCCCCAGCATTTT
CASSWGQLNQPQHF
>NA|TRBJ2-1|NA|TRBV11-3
TGTGCCAGCAGCTCCTCACCGGGGGCTCAGGGGCAGTTCTTC
CASSSSPGAQGQFF
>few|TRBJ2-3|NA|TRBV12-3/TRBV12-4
TGTGCCAGCAGCACCTCTGGGGTAGGAGATACGCAGTATTTT
CASSTSGVGDTQYF
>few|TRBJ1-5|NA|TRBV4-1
TGCGCCAGCAGCCAAGTCGACGGTAGCAATCAGCCCCAGCATTTT
CASSQVDGSNQPQHF
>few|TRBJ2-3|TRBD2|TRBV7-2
TGTGCCAGCAGTCAGAGCCTTAGCGGGGGGCTAGCAGATACGCAGTATTTT
CASSQSLSGGLADTQYF
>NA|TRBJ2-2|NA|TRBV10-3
TGTGCCATCAGTGACCTTGCAGGGGCAAACACCGGGGAGCTGTTTTTT
CAISDLAGANTGELFF
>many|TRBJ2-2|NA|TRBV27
TGTGCCAGCAGCGATCTAGCACCGCCGCTCACCGGGGAGCTGTTTTTT
CASSDLAPPLTGELFF
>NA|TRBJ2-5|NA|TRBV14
TGTGCCAGCAACCCCACAGGTTTCCAAGAGACCCAGTACTTC
CASNPTGFQETQYF
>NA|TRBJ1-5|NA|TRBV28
TGTGCCAGCAGAAGCGAACAAGGGAGATATAGCAATCAGCCCCAGCATTTT
CASRSEQGRYSNQPQHF
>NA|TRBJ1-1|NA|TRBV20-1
TGCAGTCCCTCCCACAGGGAAGAAGACACTGAAGCTTTCTTT
CSPSHREEDTEAFF
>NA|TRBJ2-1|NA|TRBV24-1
TGTGCCACCAGTGATCCTAGGGATTCGGCCTCCTACAATGAGCAGTTCTTC
CATSDPRDSASYNEQFF
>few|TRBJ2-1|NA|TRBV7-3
TGTGCCAGCAGCTCCGGACCAGGAACCAATGAGCAGTTCTTC
CASSSGPGTNEQFF
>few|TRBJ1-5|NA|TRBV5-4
TGTGCCAGCAGCGAGGGGACGGCCAGCAATCAGCCCCAGCATTTT
CASSEGTASNQPQHF
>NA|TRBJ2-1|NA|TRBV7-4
TGTGCCAGCAGCTTAGCAACGCGTGAGCAGTTCTTC
CASSLATREQFF
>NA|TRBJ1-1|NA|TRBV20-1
TGCAGTGCTATGAGCATGAACACTGAAGCTTTCTTT
CSAMSMNTEAFF
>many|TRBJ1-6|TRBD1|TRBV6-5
TGTGCCAGCAGTTACTCCGGGGACAGTATTAATTCACCCCTCCACTTT
CASSYSGDSINSPLHF
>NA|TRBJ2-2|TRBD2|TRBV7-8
TGTGCCAGCAGCTTAGGAGCGGCGGGAGGCGGCACCGGGGAGCTGTTTTTT
CASSLGAAGGGTGELFF
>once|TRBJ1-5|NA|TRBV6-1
TGTGCCAGCAGTACGGACCGTTATCAGCCCCAGCATTTT
CASSTDRYQPQHF
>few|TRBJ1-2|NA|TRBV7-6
TGTGCCAGCACCCCAACAGGGCCGGAGGGCTACACCTTC
CASTPTGPEGYTF
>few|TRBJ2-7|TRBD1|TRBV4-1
TGCGCCAGCAGCTACTCCGGGACAGGGGGATACGAGCAGTACTTC
CASSYSGTGGYEQYF
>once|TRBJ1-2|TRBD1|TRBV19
TGTGCCAGTAATTCCCGGGACAGCCTTAACTATGGCTACACCTTC
CASNSRDSLNYGYTF
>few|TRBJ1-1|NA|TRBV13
TGTGCCAGCAGCTACGGACTTACGGCGGCTGAAGCTTTCTTT
CASSYGLTAAEAFF
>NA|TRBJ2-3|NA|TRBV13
TGTGCCAGCAGCATGCGACAGGTCCGGGGAGATACGCAGTATTTT
CASSMRQVRGDTQYF
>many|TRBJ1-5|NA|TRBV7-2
TGTGCCAGCAGCTCGACCTATAGGGGGGGATACAATCAGCCCCAGCATTTT
CASSSTYRGGYNQPQHF
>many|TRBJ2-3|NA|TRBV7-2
TGTGCCAGCAGCCCCTGGGTCACAGATACGCAGTATTTT
CASSPWVTDTQYF
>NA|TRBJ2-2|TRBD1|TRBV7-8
TGTGCCAGCAGCCCCACAGGGGCACGTGGCACCGGGGAGCTGTTTTTT
CASSPTGARGTGELFF
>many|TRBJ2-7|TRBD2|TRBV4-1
TGCGCCAGCAGCCAAGCCAGCGGGGCCTCCTACGAGCAGTACTTC
CASSQASGASYEQYF
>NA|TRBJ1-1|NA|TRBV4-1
TGCGCCAGCAGCCAAGATCGCTGGGGAAACACTGAAGCTTTCTTT
CASSQDRWGNTEAFF